This T cell receptor (beta chain) stems from a study of T cells in Graves' hyperthyroidism and ophthalmopathy. Study results and caveats: Blood also carried most thyroid clonotypes expanded above 0.001.

Germline trimming cut 3 bases from V and 7 bases from J; bases unmatched to any gene: 11. CDR1 and CDR2 from the germline V gene are MGHRA and YSYEKL. The CDR3 spans 16 residues. Worth noting for this clonotype: Its antigen is as yet unknown.

It was RNA transcripts that yielded the amplified TCR beta CDR3 regions. The HTBI primer set served for first-round RT-PCR of the TCR CDR3. TCRdb re-derived calls from the multiplex PCR reads in MiXCR, one entry per CDR3 protein. The sample has hundreds of thousands of distinct CDR3 sequences; roughly 20% are singletons. Diagnosis of hyperthyroidism was new in patients aged 18 to 65, and its duration was under 2 months. The TCR was taken from a woman aged 45 to 65 with Graves' hyperthyroidism that later progressed to Graves' ophthalmopathy. The J gene is TRBJ2-2, the V gene TRBV4-1; 7 bases line up with TRBD1. The sequenced sample was blood. The CDR3 sequence: CASSHTGQAGDGELFF. The CDR3 DNA sequence: TGCGCCAGCAGCCACACAGGACAGGCTGGGGACGGGGAGCTGTTTTTT.